This passage covers 29 T cell receptor beta chains from one sample sequenced in a study of CD8 T cells in Susac syndrome. Random hexamers served to reverse transcribe roughly 0.5 to 1 ug RNA. TCRdb called the immunoSEQ multiplex PCR reads again in MiXCR, with one record for every CDR3 protein. The data show approximately 150,000 distinct CDR3 sequences, around 93% seen once. Sequenced material: CD4+ T cells from PBMCs. The receptors stem from a human donor in good health.

This rearrangement joins TRBV6-5 to TRBJ2-7; D remains unclear. The CDR3 is 15 amino acids. The V and J ends lost 5 bases and 1 base respectively, with 15 bases between them. Germline values: CDR1 MNHEY, CDR2 SVGAGI. The CDR3 nucleotides read TGTGCCAGCAGTCTCGAGTTTCGTCCTTCCTACGAGCAGTACTTC. As protein: CASSLEFRPSYEQYF.

V is TRBV9 and J is TRBJ2-7; 8 nucleotides agree with TRBD2. Trimming removed 3 bases from V and 3 bases from J; junction bases left unmatched: 11. Looked up from germline, CDR1 is SGDLS and CDR2 is YYNGEE. The CDR3 extends over 16 amino acids. The CDR3 nucleotides are TGTGCCAGCAGCGCCCAGTCCAGCGGGGGAGACTACGAGCAGTACTTC. It yields the protein CASSAQSSGGDYEQYF.

This clonotype was found a few times. V and J are TRBV7-8 and TRBJ2-2; no reliable D call. The germline V gene encodes CDR1 SGHVS and CDR2 FQNEAQ. The length of the CDR3 is 14 residues. Trimming removed 6 bases from V and 2 bases from J, with 10 bases in between. DNA of the CDR3: TGTGCCAGCAGTCCCCGTGTTAACACCGGGGAGCTGTTTTTT. It specifies CASSPRVNTGELFF.

The J gene is TRBJ2-5, the V gene TRBV5-1; 8 bases align to TRBD2. CDR3 size: 15 residues. Germline V lookup: CDR1 SGHRS, CDR2 YFSETQ. The trim removed 3 bases at V and 2 bases at J, leaving 6 bases unmatched. CDR3 DNA sequence: TGCGCCAGCAGCTCAAATACGGGGGGGCAAGAGACCCAGTACTTC. Its protein product is CASSSNTGGQETQYF.

J is TRBJ2-1 and V is TRBV29-1; D is possibly TRBD1 (6 bases). Germline V gives CDR1 SQVTM, CDR2 ANQGSEA. V gave up 4 bases and J gave up 2 bases, with 9 bases separating them. This CDR3 spans 13 amino acids. CDR3 loop: CSVVGQTYNEQFF. The CDR3 nucleotides read TGCAGCGTTGTAGGACAGACCTACAATGAGCAGTTCTTC.

This chain uses TRBV20-1 with TRBJ2-3; tentatively, D is TRBD2 (6 bases). In germline, CDR1 is DFQATT, CDR2 SNEGSKA (reference sequence). The length of the CDR3 is 15 residues. V lost 3 bases, J lost 1 base, and 14 bases lay in between. The CDR3, as DNA: TGCAGTGCTAGGGATGCGACGGGGGGCACAGATACGCAGTATTTT. Protein sequence: CSARDATGGTDTQYF.

The rearrangement uses TRBV20-1 and TRBJ1-2; 10 nucleotides agree with TRBD1. The germline gives CDR1 DFQATT, CDR2 SNEGSKA (reference sequence). The CDR3 runs to 15 residues. Trimming at V came to 2 bases and at J to 4 bases, leaving 7 bases not matched to a gene. The CDR3 DNA is TGCAGTGCTAGACCGGGGACAGGGGCCCGCTATGGCTACACCTTC. Translation gives CSARPGTGARYGYTF.

The chain has TRBV29-1 and TRBJ1-1; maybe TRBD1 (5 bases). The V gene lost 0 bases and the J gene lost 2 bases, with 10 bases spanning the gap. The germline CDR1 and CDR2 sequences are SQVTM and ANQGSEA. The CDR3 extends over 14 amino acids. As DNA, the CDR3 is TGCAGCGTTGAAGAGGCAGGGCCCAACACTGAAGCTTTCTTT. Amino acid sequence: CSVEEAGPNTEAFF.

The V and J genes are TRBV3-1 and TRBJ2-2, with a possible D match to TRBD1 (6 bases). V was pared by 10 bases and J by 3 bases, with 15 bases between. From germline, CDR1 is LGHDT and CDR2 YNNKEL (reference sequence). The CDR3 is 14 residues long. This chain's CDR3 is CATGRGTDTGELFF. In DNA form, the CDR3 reads TGTGCCACCGGCAGGGGTACCGACACCGGGGAGCTGTTTTTT.

The chain couples TRBV3-1 to TRBJ2-4, with D hard to call. The germline CDR1 and CDR2 sequences are LGHDT and YNNKEL (reference sequence). This CDR3 is built from 13 residues. Between the trimmed V and J ends, which lost 6 bases and 6 bases, there was a span of 12 bases. CDR3 sequence: CASSFLVGNIQYF. The CDR3 nucleotides are TGTGCCAGCAGTTTTCTAGTTGGAAACATTCAGTACTTC.

This rearrangement joins TRBV20-1 to TRBJ2-1; D not resolved. CDR3 size: 13 residues. Looked up from germline, CDR1 is DFQATT and CDR2 is SNEGSKA (reference sequence). The V end was cut by 5 bases, the J end by 2 bases, with 10 bases between. The CDR3 loop reads CSAFTETYNEQFF. For the CDR3, the DNA is TGCAGTGCTTTTACGGAGACCTACAATGAGCAGTTCTTC.

The J gene is TRBJ2-3, the V gene TRBV6-1; unclear D gene. Trimming pared 5 bases from V and 2 bases from J, leaving 14 bases between. The CDR3 sequence is 15 residues long. Looked up from germline, CDR1 is MNHNS and CDR2 is SASEGT. DNA for the CDR3: TGTGCCAGCAGTACCTGGTGGCGGACCACAGATACGCAGTATTTT. It yields the protein CASSTWWRTTDTQYF.

The rearrangement joins TRBV6-2 or TRBV6-3 to TRBJ1-1; D perhaps matches TRBD1 (5 bases). Trimming took off 8 bases at V and 4 bases at J, with 26 bases between the two ends. The CDR3 totals 17 residues. The germline V gene has CDR1 MNHEY and CDR2 SVGEGT. The CDR3 bases are TGTGCCAGCGTTCGGAGGGGCGGCTGGTCCTCGAGCACTGAAGCTTTCTTT. Translated: CASVRRGGWSSSTEAFF.

About this clonotype itself: The junction and the germline gene differ at one end; a read error may be behind it. The V gene is TRBV3-1, the J gene TRBJ1-1, with D possibly TRBD1 on 5 matching bases. The CDR3 totals 18 residues. The V gene's germline CDR1 is LGHDT and CDR2 YNNKEL (reference sequence). CDR3 sequence reads: CASSQPRPGGAWNTEAFF. For the CDR3, the DNA is TGTGCCAGCAGCCAACCCCGCCCTGGGGGAGCCTGGAACACTGAAGCCTTTTTT.

The chain is built from TRBV6-1 and TRBJ1-1; 9 bases align to TRBD1. Germline CDR1 and CDR2: MNHNS and SASEGT. The J segment lost 2 bases and the V segment lost 6 bases, leaving 7 bases of the junction unmatched. The CDR3 sequence is 15 residues long. The CDR3 DNA follows: TGTGCCAGCAGGTCCCGGGACAGGGCCAACACTGAAGCTTTCTTT. It encodes CASRSRDRANTEAFF.

Concerning this clonotype: Relative to the germline gene, one junction end is altered; a read error may explain this. The rearrangement links TRBV6-1 to TRBJ2-2; D gene ambiguous. Germline CDR1 and CDR2: MNHNS and SASEGT. The CDR3 is 15 residues long. The CDR3 loop reads CASREDPSNTGELFF. CDR3 nucleotide sequence: TGTGCCAGCAGGGAAGACCCGTCGAACACCGGGGAGCTGTTTTTT.

This clonotype was picked up one time. CDR3 in DNA: TGTGCCAGCAGTTTAAACGGACCTAATGAAAAACTGTTTTTT. Residues: CASSLNGPNEKLFF. The chain employs TRBV12-3 or TRBV12-4 and TRBJ1-4; D remains ambiguous. The CDR3 totals 14 residues. Trimming took off 2 bases at V and 3 bases at J, with 7 bases between the two ends.

J is TRBJ2-2 and V is TRBV29-1; D tentatively fits TRBD1 or TRBD2 (7 bases each). V gave up 4 bases and J gave up 4 bases, with 10 bases separating them. This CDR3 has 13 residues. Germline CDR1 and CDR2: SQVTM and ANQGSEA. The CDR3 nucleotides are TGCAGCGTTGGCAGGGGGGGCACCGGGGAGCTGTTTTTT. This codes for CSVGRGGTGELFF.

The chain recombines TRBV7-9 with TRBJ2-1, with 7 bases aligning to TRBD2. Trimming cost V 1 base and J 7 bases; bases outside gene matches: 7. The CDR3 runs 15 residues. Germline CDR1 reads SEHNR; CDR2 reads FQNEAQ (reference sequence). The CDR3 loop is CASSLGLAEGNEQFF. CDR3 coding DNA: TGTGCCAGCAGCTTAGGGCTAGCGGAGGGGAATGAGCAGTTCTTC.

This clonotype was seen more than once but under ten times. The chain couples TRBV5-1 to TRBJ1-6; TRBD1 matches 7 bases. The germline CDR1 and CDR2 sequences are SGHRS and YFSETQ. Trimming at V came to 0 bases and at J to 8 bases, leaving 2 bases not matched to a gene. The CDR3 covers 14 residues. The chain's CDR3 is CASSLVGTDSPLHF. The CDR3 DNA follows: TGCGCCAGCAGCTTGGTAGGGACAGATTCACCCCTCCACTTT.

This chain links TRBV12-3 or TRBV12-4 with TRBJ2-4; the match to TRBD1 covers 9 bases. The CDR3 has 12 amino acids. V shed 6 bases and J 8 bases; nucleotides not matched to a gene: 2. The DNA for the CDR3 is TGTGCCAGCAGCAACAGGGGGCACATTCAGTACTTC. Translating it yields CASSNRGHIQYF.

The genes are TRBV7-2 and TRBJ1-6, with 8 bases matching TRBD1. The CDR3 extends over 14 amino acids. V lost 5 bases to trimming and J lost 8 bases; unmatched junction nucleotides: 5. Germline V gives CDR1 SGHTA, CDR2 FQGNSA. This chain's CDR3 is CASSLGQGHSPLHF. CDR3 DNA sequence: TGTGCCAGCAGCCTCGGACAGGGTCATTCACCCCTCCACTTT.

The gene calls are TRBV20-1 and TRBJ2-3; D is uncertain. This CDR3 has 12 residues. V dropped 5 bases and J dropped 3 bases, with 9 bases sitting between them. Germline V lookup: CDR1 DFQATT, CDR2 SNEGSKA (reference sequence). This CDR3 reads CSARRRTDTQYF. CDR3 coding DNA: TGCAGTGCTCGGAGAAGAACAGATACGCAGTATTTT.

The chain couples TRBV12-3 or TRBV12-4 to TRBJ2-4, with D possibly matching TRBD2 (6 bases). V was shortened by 8 bases and J by 8 bases, with 10 bases between the two germline ends. The CDR3 has 11 residues. As DNA, the CDR3 is TGTGCCAGCCGACTAGGGGACATTCAGTACTTC. Residues: CASRLGDIQYF.

The chain combines TRBV18 with TRBJ2-5; no clear D. The germline V gene encodes CDR1 KGHSH and CDR2 LQKENI. The V end was cut by 2 bases, the J end by 3 bases, with 4 bases between. The CDR3 spans 12 residues. The CDR3 loop is CASSPTKETQYF. The CDR3 nucleotides are TGTGCCAGCTCACCAACGAAAGAGACCCAGTACTTC.

The CDR3 is CASSRRDTKIQETQYF. CDR3 sequence (DNA): TGTGCCAGCAGCCGACGGGACACTAAAATTCAAGAGACCCAGTACTTC. The chain uses TRBV11-2 and TRBJ2-5, with D possibly being TRBD1 (6 bases). Trimming pared 5 bases from V and 2 bases from J, leaving 18 bases between. Looked up from germline, CDR1 is SGHAT and CDR2 is FQNNGV. This CDR3 has 16 amino acids. The entire variable domain, with the rest obtained from reference TRBV11-2 and TRBJ2-5, is as follows: EAGVAQSPRYKIIEKRQSVAFWCNPISGHATLYWYQQILGQGPKLLIQFQNNGVVDDSQLPKDRFSAERLKGVDSTLKIQPAKLEDSAVYLCASSRRDTKIQETQYFGPGTRLLVL.

V usage is TRBV6-4 and J usage is TRBJ1-2; no firm D call. In germline, CDR1 is MRHNA, CDR2 SNTAGT. Trimming stripped 0 bases from V and 8 bases from J, with 7 bases between. CDR3 size: 12 residues. The CDR3 coding sequence is TGTGCCAGCAGTGACTCAGGACCCGGCTACACCTTC. Amino acids: CASSDSGPGYTF.

The chain links TRBV5-1 to TRBJ2-1, with a tentative D call TRBD1 (6 bases). Deletions cut 5 bases from V and 3 bases from J, with 12 bases between. This CDR3 region has 14 residues. Germline CDR1 is SGHRS and CDR2 is YFSETQ. The CDR3 reads CASSYGQHYNEQFF. For the CDR3, the DNA is TGCGCCAGCAGTTACGGACAGCACTACAATGAGCAGTTCTTC.

The genes are TRBV7-7 and TRBJ2-2; D assignment may be TRBD1 or TRBD2 (5 bases each). This CDR3 region has 14 residues. The germline V gene has CDR1 SSHAT and CDR2 FNYEAQ (reference sequence). V was cut by 4 bases and J by 3 bases, with 9 bases left in between. For the CDR3, the DNA is TGTGCCAGCAGCTCGGGACCGTACACCGGGGAGCTGTTTTTT. This translates into CASSSGPYTGELFF.